Each of the 7 T cell receptor beta chains below was sequenced from the same sample in a study of blood T cell repertoires in COVID-19. The table came from immunoSEQ multiplex PCR; TCRdb's copy has only in-frame clones and leaves some out. The table shows 300,000 to 500,000 clones, with approximately 90% occurring only once. Sequenced: PBMCs or T cells enriched from blood (not recorded which). The receptor set was obtained from a woman in her 30s with acute COVID-19.

V is TRBV4-1 and J is TRBJ1-4; D remains ambiguous. The germline gives CDR1 MGHRA, CDR2 YSYEKL. The CDR3 extends over 13 amino acids. Trimming stripped 4 bases from V and 6 bases from J, with 9 bases between. In DNA, the CDR3 is TGCGCCAGCAGCCTAACCCAGTATGAAAAACTGTTTTTT. This gives the protein CASSLTQYEKLFF.

A single count supports this clone. The V gene is TRBV7-2, the J gene TRBJ1-2, with TRBD1 matching 10 bases. The CDR3 has 14 amino acids. Germline-derived CDR1 and CDR2 are SGHTA and FQGNSA. V lost 5 bases to trimming and J lost 7 bases; unmatched junction nucleotides: 7. The CDR3 here is CASSHKTGGLGYTF. The CDR3 DNA is TGTGCCAGCAGCCATAAGACAGGGGGCCTTGGCTACACCTTC. Drawing the rest from reference TRBV7-2 and TRBJ1-2, the complete variable domain is GAGVSQSPSNKVTEKGKDVELRCDPISGHTALYWYRQSLGQGLEFLIYFQGNSAPDKSGLPSDRFSAERTGGSVSTLTIQRTQQEDSAVYLCASSHKTGGLGYTFGSGTRLTVV.

The chain recombines TRBV15 with TRBJ2-2; TRBD1 is a possible D gene (5 bases). Germline V CDR1 and CDR2: LNHNV, YYDKDF (reference sequence). Trimming stripped 8 bases from V and 7 bases from J, with 20 bases between. The CDR3 sequence is 15 residues long. CDR3: CATFFDRQGGGELFF. The CDR3 nucleotides read TGTGCCACCTTTTTTGATAGGCAGGGCGGCGGGGAGCTGTTTTTT.

The chain carries TRBV9 and TRBJ2-1; no reliable D call. CDR3 size: 15 residues. With 4 bases removed from V and 4 bases from J, the gap between germline ends came to 15 bases. In germline, CDR1 is SGDLS, CDR2 YYNGEE. DNA for the CDR3: TGTGCCAGCAGCCCCTTCAGTGGCAGATACAATGAGCAGTTCTTC. This translates into CASSPFSGRYNEQFF.

The chain combines TRBV5-6 with TRBJ2-3; TRBD2 matches at 9 bases. The germline V gene encodes CDR1 SGHDT and CDR2 YYEEEE. Unmatched junction bases numbered 10, after V lost 10 bases and J lost 4 bases. This CDR3 has 14 amino acids. The CDR3 bases are TGTGCCGCCCAGGGTAGCGGGGGCTCAGATACGCAGTATTTT. Protein product: CAAQGSGGSDTQYF.

This chain uses TRBV7-2 with TRBJ2-7; a weak D match, TRBD2 (6 bases). V was trimmed by 5 bases and J by 3 bases, leaving 17 bases between them. Germline assignment: CDR1 SGHTA and CDR2 FQGNSA. The CDR3 has 15 amino acids. CDR3 nucleotides: TGTGCCAGCAGCCCCTCTGGGCGGGGAGACTACGAGCAGTACTTC. Its translation: CASSPSGRGDYEQYF.

V usage is TRBV12-3 or TRBV12-4 and J usage is TRBJ1-1, with D possibly matching TRBD1 (5 bases). Trimming took 2 bases from V and 9 from J, leaving 13 bases between them. The CDR3 has 13 amino acids. The CDR3 spells CASSLRGGSQAFF. In DNA, the CDR3 is TGTGCCAGCAGTTTACGGGGGGGGAGCCAAGCTTTCTTT.